This T cell receptor beta chain was identified during a study of cytomegalovirus exposure and HLA in healthy donors. Germline CDR1 reads KGHSH; CDR2 reads LQKENI. The CDR3 loop spans 11 amino acids. V was trimmed by 6 bases and J by 9 bases, leaving 9 bases between them. Study results and limitations: The study found most TCR sequences rare, yet found some public TCRs in many donors. Reports described diagnosis of cytomegalovirus status by the classifier as highly specific and sensitive. Follow-up analysis later connected one missense variant in DCLRE1C with trimming of TCR beta V- and J-genes. In a later analysis, several top co-occurrence clusters appeared linked to parvovirus B19, influenza, CMV and Epstein-Barr virus.

Details on this clone: Its antigen is unidentified.

The primer mix had 60 Vbeta and 13 Jbeta primers. Here immunoSEQ multiplex PCR was the method, and the copy in TCRdb shows in-frame clones only, minus some. The sample carries some 150,000 clones, 82% recorded once. The chain carries TRBV18 and TRBJ2-1; D is uncertain. The TCR was taken from a woman aged 50 to 60 in good health and CMV-seropositive. Specimen: PBMCs. The CDR3: CASSPNTEQFF. The CDR3 bases are TGTGCCAGCTCCCCGAACACTGAGCAGTTCTTC.